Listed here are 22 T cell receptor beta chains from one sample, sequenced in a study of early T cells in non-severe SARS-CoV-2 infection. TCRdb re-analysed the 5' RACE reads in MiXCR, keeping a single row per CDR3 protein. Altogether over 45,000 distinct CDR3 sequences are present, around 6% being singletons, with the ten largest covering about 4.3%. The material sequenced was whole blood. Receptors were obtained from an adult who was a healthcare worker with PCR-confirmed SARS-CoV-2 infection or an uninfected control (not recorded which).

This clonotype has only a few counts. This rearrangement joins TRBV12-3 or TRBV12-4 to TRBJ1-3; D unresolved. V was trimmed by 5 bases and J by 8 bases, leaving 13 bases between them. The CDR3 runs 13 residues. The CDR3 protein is CASSGLVGYTIYF. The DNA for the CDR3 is TGTGCCAGCAGTGGGCTTGTAGGTTACACCATATATTTT.

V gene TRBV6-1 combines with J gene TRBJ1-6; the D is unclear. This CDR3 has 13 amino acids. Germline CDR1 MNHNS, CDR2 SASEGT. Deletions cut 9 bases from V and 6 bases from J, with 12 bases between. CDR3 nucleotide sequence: TGTGCCAGTCTCAGAGCAAGTAATTCACCCCTCCACTTT. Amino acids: CASLRASNSPLHF.

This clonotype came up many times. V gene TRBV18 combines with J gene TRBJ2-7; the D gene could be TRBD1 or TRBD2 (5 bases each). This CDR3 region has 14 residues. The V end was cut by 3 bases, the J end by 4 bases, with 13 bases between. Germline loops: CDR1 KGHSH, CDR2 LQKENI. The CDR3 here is CASSPQPGTYEQYF. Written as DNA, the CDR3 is TGTGCCAGCTCACCGCAGCCGGGGACGTACGAGCAGTACTTC.

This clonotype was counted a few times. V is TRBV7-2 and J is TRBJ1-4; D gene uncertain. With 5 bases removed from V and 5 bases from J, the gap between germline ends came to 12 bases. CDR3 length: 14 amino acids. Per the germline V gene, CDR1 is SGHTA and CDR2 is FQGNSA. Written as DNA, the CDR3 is TGTGCCAGCAGCCACTGGAGGGCGAATGAAAAACTGTTTTTT. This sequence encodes CASSHWRANEKLFF.

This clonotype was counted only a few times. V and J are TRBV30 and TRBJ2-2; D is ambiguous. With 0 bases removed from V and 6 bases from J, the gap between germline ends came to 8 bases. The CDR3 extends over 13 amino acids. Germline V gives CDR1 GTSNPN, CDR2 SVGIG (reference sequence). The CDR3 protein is CAWSVLWAGELFF. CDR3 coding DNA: TGTGCCTGGAGTGTACTATGGGCCGGGGAGCTGTTTTTT. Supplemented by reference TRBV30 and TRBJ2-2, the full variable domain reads SQTIHQWPATLVQPVGSPLSLECTVEGTSNPNLYWYRQAAGRGLQLLFYSVGIGQISSEVPQNLSASRPQDRQFILSSKKLLLSDSGFYLCAWSVLWAGELFFGEGSRLTVL.

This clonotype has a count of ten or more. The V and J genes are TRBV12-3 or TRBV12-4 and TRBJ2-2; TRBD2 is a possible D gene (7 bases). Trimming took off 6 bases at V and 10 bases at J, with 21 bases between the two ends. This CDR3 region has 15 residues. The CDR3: CASSSDWGGGSELFF. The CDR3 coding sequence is TGTGCCAGCAGCTCAGACTGGGGAGGGGGGTCGGAGCTGTTTTTT.

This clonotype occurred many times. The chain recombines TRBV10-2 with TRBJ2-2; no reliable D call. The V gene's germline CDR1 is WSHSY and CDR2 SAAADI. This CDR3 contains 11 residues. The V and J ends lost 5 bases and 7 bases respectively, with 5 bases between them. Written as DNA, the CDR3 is TGCGCCAGCAGTATGGTCGGGGAGCTGTTTTTT. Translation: CASSMVGELFF.

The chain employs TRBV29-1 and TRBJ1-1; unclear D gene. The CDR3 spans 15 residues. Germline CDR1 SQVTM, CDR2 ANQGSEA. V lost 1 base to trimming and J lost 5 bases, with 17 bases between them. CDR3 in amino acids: CSVEGVLAGKTEAFF. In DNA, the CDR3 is TGCAGCGTTGAAGGGGTTCTGGCGGGAAAAACTGAAGCTTTCTTT.

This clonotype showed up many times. CDR3 bases: TGTGCCAGCTCACCATTGCCTAGCGGGACTTTCATCAATGAGCAGTTCTTC. Amino acid sequence: CASSPLPSGTFINEQFF. V usage is TRBV18 and J usage is TRBJ2-1, with 9 bases matching TRBD2. The germline CDR1 and CDR2 sequences are KGHSH and LQKENI. The CDR3 totals 17 residues. The trim removed 2 bases at V and 6 bases at J, leaving 11 bases unmatched.

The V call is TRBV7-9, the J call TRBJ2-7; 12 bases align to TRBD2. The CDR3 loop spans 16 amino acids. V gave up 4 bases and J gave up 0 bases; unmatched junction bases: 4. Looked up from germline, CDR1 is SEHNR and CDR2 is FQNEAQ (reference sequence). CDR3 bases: TGTGCCAGCAGCTATGGACTAGCGGGGAGCTCCTACGAGCAGTACTTC. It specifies CASSYGLAGSSYEQYF. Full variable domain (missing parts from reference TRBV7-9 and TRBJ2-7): DTGVSQNPRHKITKRGQNVTFRCDPISEHNRLYWYRQTLGQGPEFLTYFQNEAQLEKSRLLSDRFSAERPKGSFSTLEIQRTEQGDSAMYLCASSYGLAGSSYEQYFGPGTRLTVT.

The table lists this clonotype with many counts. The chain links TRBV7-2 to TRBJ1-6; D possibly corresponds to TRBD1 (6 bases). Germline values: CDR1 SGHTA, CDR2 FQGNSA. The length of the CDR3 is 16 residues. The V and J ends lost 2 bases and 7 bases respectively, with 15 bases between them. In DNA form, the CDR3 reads TGTGCCAGCAGCTTATTACCAGGGGCGCGGAATTCACCCCTCCACTTT. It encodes CASSLLPGARNSPLHF.

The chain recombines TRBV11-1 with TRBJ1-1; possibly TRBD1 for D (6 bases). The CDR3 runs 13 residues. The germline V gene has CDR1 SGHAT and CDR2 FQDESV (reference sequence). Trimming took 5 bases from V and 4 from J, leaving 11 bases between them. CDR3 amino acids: CASSLRTATEAFF. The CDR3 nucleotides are TGTGCCAGCAGCCTCCGGACAGCCACTGAAGCTTTCTTT.

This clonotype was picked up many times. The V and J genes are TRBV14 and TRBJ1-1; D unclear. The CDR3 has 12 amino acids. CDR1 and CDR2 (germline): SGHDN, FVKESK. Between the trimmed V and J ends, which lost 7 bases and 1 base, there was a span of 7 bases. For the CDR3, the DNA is TGTGCCAGCACAAAGACGAACACTGAAGCTTTCTTT. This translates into CASTKTNTEAFF.

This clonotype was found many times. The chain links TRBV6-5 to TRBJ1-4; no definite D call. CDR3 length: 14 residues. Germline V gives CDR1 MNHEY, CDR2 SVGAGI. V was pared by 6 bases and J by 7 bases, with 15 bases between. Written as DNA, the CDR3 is TGTGCCAGCAGAGGACGGCGGACTTTTGAAAAACTGTTTTTT. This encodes CASRGRRTFEKLFF.

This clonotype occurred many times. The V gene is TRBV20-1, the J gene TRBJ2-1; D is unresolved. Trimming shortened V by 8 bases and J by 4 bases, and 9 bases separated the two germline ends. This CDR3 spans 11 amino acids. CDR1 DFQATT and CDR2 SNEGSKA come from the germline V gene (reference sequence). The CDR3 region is CSCSSYNEQFF. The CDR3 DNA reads TGCAGTTGCTCTTCGTACAATGAGCAGTTCTTC.

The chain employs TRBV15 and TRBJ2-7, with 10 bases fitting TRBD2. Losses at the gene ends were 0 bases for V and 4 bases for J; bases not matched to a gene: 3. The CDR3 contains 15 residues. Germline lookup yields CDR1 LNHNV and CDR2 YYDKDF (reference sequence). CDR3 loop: CATSRDFSGRYEQYF. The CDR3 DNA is TGTGCCACCAGCAGAGATTTTAGCGGGAGGTACGAGCAGTACTTC.

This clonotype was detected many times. In DNA form, the CDR3 reads TGTGCCAGCAGCGCGGCGCGGATCGGGAATTCACCCCTCCACTTT. This encodes CASSAARIGNSPLHF. This chain joins TRBV7-8 and TRBJ1-6; D gene ambiguous. V was trimmed by 5 bases and J by 7 bases, leaving 15 bases between them. This CDR3 has 15 residues. Germline CDR1 is SGHVS and CDR2 is FQNEAQ.

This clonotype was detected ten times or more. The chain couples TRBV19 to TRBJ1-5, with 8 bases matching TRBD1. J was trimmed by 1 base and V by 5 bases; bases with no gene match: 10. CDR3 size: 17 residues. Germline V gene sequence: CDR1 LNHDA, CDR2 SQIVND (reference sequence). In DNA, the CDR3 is TGTGCCAGTAGTTCGACTTCAGGGGGCACAAGCAATCAGCCCCAGCATTTT. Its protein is CASSSTSGGTSNQPQHF.

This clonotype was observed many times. The CDR3, as DNA: TGTGCCAGCAGCTCCGAGACGCAATCCTACGAGCAGTACTTC. Protein: CASSSETQSYEQYF. The chain is built from TRBV12-3 or TRBV12-4 and TRBJ2-7; no reliable D call. Between the trimmed V and J ends, which lost 6 bases and 1 base, there was a span of 13 bases. The CDR3 has 14 residues.

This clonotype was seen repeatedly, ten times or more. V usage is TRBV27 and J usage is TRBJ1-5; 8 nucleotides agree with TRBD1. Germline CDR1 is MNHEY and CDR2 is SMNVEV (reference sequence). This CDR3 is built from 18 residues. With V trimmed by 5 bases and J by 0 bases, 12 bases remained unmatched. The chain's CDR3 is CASSPLDRVVYSNQPQHF. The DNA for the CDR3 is TGTGCCAGCAGTCCCCTGGACAGGGTGGTTTATAGCAATCAGCCCCAGCATTTT.

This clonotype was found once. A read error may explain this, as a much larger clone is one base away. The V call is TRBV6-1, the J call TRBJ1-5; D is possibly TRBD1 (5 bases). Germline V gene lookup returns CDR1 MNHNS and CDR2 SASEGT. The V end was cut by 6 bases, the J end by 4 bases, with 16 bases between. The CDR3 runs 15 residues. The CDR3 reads CASSPWDGENQPQHF. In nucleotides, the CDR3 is TGTGCCAGCAGCCCCTGGGACGGTGAGAATCAGCCCCAGCATTTT.

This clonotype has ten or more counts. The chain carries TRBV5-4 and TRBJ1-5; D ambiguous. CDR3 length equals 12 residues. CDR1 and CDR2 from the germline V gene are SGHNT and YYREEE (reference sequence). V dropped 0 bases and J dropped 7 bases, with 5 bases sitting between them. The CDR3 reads CASSLDSQPQHF. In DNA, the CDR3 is TGTGCCAGCAGCTTGGACTCCCAGCCCCAGCATTTT.